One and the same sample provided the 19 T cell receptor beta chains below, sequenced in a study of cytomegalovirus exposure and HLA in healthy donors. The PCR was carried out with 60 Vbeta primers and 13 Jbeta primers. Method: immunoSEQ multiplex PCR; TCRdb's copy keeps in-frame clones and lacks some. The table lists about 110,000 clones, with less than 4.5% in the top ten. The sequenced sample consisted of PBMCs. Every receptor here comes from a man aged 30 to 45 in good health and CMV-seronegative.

CDR3 sequence: CASSPLNSPLHF. CDR3 DNA: TGTGCCAGCAGCCCCTTAAATTCACCCCTCCACTTT. The rearrangement joins TRBV6-6 to TRBJ1-6, with unresolved D. The germline gives CDR1 MNHNY, CDR2 SVGAGI (reference sequence). Trimming cost V 6 bases and J 7 bases, with 7 bases left between them. The CDR3 spans 12 residues.

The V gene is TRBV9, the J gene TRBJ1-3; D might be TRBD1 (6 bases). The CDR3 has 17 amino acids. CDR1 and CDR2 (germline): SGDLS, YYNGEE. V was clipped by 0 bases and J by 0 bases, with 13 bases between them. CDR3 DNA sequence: TGTGCCAGCAGCGTAGGAAACAGGGCTAACTCTGGAAACACCATATATTTT. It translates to CASSVGNRANSGNTIYF.

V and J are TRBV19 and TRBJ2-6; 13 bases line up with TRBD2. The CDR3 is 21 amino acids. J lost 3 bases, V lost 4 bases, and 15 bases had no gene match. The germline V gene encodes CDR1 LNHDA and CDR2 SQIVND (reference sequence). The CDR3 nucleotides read TGTGCCAGTAGTACGCCCCCGGGGATACTAGCGGGGGGGCTTGGGGCCAACGTCCTGACTTTC. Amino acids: CASSTPPGILAGGLGANVLTF.

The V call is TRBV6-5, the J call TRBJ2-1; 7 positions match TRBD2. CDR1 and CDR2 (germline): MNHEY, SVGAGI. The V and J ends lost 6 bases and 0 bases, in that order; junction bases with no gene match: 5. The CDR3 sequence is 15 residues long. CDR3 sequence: CASRSGGSSYNEQFF. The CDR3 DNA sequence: TGTGCCAGCAGGTCCGGGGGGAGCTCCTACAATGAGCAGTTCTTC.

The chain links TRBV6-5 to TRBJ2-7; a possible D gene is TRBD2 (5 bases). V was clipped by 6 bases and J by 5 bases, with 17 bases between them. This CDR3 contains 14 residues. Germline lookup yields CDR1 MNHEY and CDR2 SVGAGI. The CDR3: CASSADRGRDEQYF. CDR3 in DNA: TGTGCCAGCAGCGCCGACCGGGGTAGGGACGAGCAGTACTTC.

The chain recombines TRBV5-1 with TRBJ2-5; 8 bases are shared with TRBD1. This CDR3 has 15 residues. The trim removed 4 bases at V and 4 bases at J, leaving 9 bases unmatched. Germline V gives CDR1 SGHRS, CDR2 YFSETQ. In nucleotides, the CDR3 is TGCGCCAGCAGCCGCTCGGGACAGGAGGGAGAGACCCAGTACTTC. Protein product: CASSRSGQEGETQYF.

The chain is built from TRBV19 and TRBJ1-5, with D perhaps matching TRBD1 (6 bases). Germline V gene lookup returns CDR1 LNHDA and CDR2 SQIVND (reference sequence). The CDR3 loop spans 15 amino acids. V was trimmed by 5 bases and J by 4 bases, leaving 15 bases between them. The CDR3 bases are TGTGCCAGTAGTTATTGGACAGCCGGGAATCAGCCCCAGCATTTT. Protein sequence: CASSYWTAGNQPQHF.

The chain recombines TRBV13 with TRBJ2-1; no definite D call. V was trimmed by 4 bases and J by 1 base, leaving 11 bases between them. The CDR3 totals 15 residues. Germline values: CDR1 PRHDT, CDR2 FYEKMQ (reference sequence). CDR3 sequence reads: CASSSSGGSYNEQFF. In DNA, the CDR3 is TGTGCCAGCAGCTCTTCAGGTGGGTCCTACAATGAGCAGTTCTTC. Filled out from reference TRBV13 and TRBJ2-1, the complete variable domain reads AAGVIQSPRHLIKEKRETATLKCYPIPRHDTVYWYQQGPGQDPQFLISFYEKMQSDKGSIPDRFSAQQFSDYHSELNMSSLELGDSALYFCASSSSGGSYNEQFFGPGTRLTVL.

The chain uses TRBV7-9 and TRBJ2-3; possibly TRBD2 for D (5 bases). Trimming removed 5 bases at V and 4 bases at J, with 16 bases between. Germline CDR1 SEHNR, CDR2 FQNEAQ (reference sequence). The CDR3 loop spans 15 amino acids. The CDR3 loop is CASSPDIPGADTQYF. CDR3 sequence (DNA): TGTGCCAGCAGCCCCGACATTCCCGGGGCAGATACGCAGTATTTT.

CDR3: CASSLRLRDTDTQYF. CDR3 coding DNA: TGTGCCAGCTCACTCCGCCTTCGGGACACAGATACGCAGTATTTT. The genes are TRBV18 and TRBJ2-3, with D possibly being TRBD2 (5 bases). The CDR3 is 15 residues long. Trimming took 4 bases from V and 2 from J, leaving 13 bases between them. In germline, CDR1 is KGHSH, CDR2 LQKENI.

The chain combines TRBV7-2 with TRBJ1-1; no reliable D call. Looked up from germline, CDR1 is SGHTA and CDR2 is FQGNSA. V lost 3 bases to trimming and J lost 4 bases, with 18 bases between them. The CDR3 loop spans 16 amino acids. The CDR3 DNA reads TGTGCCAGCAGCTTTGTTGGTGCAGCACGGGGCACTGAAGCTTTCTTT. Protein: CASSFVGAARGTEAFF.

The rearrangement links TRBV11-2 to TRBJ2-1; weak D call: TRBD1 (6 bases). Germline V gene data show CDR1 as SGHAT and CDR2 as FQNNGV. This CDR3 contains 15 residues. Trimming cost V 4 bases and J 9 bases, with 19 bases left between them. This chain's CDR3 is CASSSPRTVRGEQFF. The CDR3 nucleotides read TGTGCCAGCAGCTCACCCCGGACAGTCCGGGGTGAGCAGTTCTTC.

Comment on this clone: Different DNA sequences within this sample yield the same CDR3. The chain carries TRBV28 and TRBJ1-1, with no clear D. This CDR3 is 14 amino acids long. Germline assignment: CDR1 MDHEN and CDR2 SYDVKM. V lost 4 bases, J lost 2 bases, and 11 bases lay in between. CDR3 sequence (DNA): TGTGCCAGCAGTTCGGGAGGTCAAAACACTGAAGCTTTCTTT. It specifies CASSSGGQNTEAFF.

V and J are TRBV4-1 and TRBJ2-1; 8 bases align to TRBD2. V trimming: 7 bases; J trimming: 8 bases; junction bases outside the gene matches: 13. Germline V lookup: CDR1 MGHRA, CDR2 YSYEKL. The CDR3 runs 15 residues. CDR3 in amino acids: CASTPDGGGWDEQFF. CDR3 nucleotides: TGCGCCAGCACCCCTGACGGGGGGGGCTGGGATGAGCAGTTCTTC.

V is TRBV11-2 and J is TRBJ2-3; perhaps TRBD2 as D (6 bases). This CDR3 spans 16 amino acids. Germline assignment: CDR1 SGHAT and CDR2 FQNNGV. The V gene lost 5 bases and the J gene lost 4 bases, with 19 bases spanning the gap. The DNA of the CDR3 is TGTGCCAGCAGCCTACGACTAGAATTGGTGGCAGATACGCAGTATTTT. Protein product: CASSLRLELVADTQYF.

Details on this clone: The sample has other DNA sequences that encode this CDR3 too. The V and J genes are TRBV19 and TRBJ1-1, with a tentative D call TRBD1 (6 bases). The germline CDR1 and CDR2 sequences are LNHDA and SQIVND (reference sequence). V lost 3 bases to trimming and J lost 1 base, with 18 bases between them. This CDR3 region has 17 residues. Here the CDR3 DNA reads TGTGCCAGTAGTATCACAGGGTGGATCATTTCGAACACTGAAGCTTTCTTT. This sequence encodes CASSITGWIISNTEAFF.

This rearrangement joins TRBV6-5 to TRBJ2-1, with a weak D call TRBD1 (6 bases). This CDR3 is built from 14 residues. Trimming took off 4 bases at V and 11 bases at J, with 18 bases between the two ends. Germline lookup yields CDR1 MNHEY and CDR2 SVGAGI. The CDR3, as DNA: TGTGCCAGCAGTTTCGACAGGACTGACACAAAGCAGTTCTTC. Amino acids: CASSFDRTDTKQFF.

The CDR3 coding sequence is TGTGCCAGCAGCTTGGCCAAAGGACTAGCGGGGACATACGAGCAGTACTTC. It yields the protein CASSLAKGLAGTYEQYF. The V gene is TRBV5-4, the J gene TRBJ2-7; 12 bases match TRBD2. CDR1 SGHNT and CDR2 YYREEE come from the germline V gene (reference sequence). V lost 0 bases to trimming and J lost 4 bases; unmatched junction nucleotides: 8. The CDR3 runs to 17 residues.

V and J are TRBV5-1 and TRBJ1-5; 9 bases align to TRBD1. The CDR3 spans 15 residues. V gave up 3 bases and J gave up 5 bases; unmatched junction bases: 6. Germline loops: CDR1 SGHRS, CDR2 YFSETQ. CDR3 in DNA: TGCGCCAGCAGCTCCGGGACAGGGATGGATCAGCCCCAGCATTTT. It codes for CASSSGTGMDQPQHF.